These T cell receptor beta chains were read from a single sample in a study of blood T cell repertoires in COVID-19. Sequenced by immunoSEQ multiplex PCR; TCRdb stores in-frame clones only, minus some. Of 120,000 or so clones detected, around 81% appear once; the ten largest clones hold about a sixth. Sequencing was carried out using peripheral blood. The receptors derive from a man aged 30 to 45 with COVID-19, enrolled during active disease. Each CDR3 is given with its conserved first and last residue. The D gene is left open where the match is weak. Some rows mark clone size as missing; the rest say once, few, many or name a class of expanded clone.

clone size: .
J gene: TRBJ1-4
V gene: TRBV9
D gene: TRBD1
CDR3 protein: CASSADQGVGEKLFF
CDR3 DNA: TGTGCCAGCAGCGCCGACCAGGGGGTGGGTGAAAAACTGTTTTTT

clone size: .
J gene: TRBJ1-1
V gene: TRBV20-1
D gene: .
CDR3 protein: CSASRGFEMNTEAFF
CDR3 DNA: TGCAGTGCTAGTAGGGGGTTCGAAATGAACACTGAAGCTTTCTTT

clone size: .
J gene: TRBJ2-7
V gene: TRBV9
D gene: TRBD1
CDR3 protein: CASSPSTGQGFYEQYF
CDR3 DNA: TGTGCCAGCAGCCCCTCCACCGGACAGGGTTTCTACGAGCAGTACTTC

clone size: .
J gene: TRBJ1-4
V gene: TRBV7-9
D gene: TRBD1
CDR3 protein: CASSLGQGRDQWEKLFF
CDR3 DNA: TGTGCCAGCAGCCTCGGACAGGGGAGGGATCAGTGGGAAAAACTGTTTTTT

clone size: .
J gene: TRBJ1-5
V gene: TRBV19
D gene: .
CDR3 protein: CASSRSVSLFQHF
CDR3 DNA: TGTGCCAGTAGTAGGAGCGTCTCACTATTCCAGCATTTT

clone size: .
J gene: TRBJ2-7
V gene: TRBV3-1/TRBV3-2
D gene: .
CDR3 protein: CASSQVGSGSGRGTLGEQYF
CDR3 DNA: TGTGCCAGCAGCCAAGTAGGCTCAGGATCCGGCAGGGGAACTCTCGGGGAGCAGTACTTC

clone size: once
J gene: TRBJ2-7
V gene: TRBV4-1
D gene: .
CDR3 protein: CASSPLARLEQYF
CDR3 DNA: TGCGCCAGCAGCCCCCTGGCCAGGCTTGAGCAGTACTTC

clone size: .
J gene: TRBJ1-1
V gene: TRBV12-3/TRBV12-4
D gene: TRBD1
CDR3 protein: CASRTGTEAFF
CDR3 DNA: TGTGCCAGCAGGACAGGGACTGAAGCTTTCTTT

clone size: few
J gene: TRBJ1-2
V gene: TRBV14
D gene: .
CDR3 protein: CASSPPGGRNYGYTF
CDR3 DNA: TGTGCCAGCAGCCCCCCGGGGGGAAGGAACTATGGCTACACCTTC

clone size: .
J gene: TRBJ1-1
V gene: TRBV30
D gene: TRBD1
CDR3 protein: CAWIPGQGRWVFF
CDR3 DNA: TGTGCCTGGATCCCCGGACAGGGACGATGGGTTTTCTTT

clone size: .
J gene: TRBJ2-3
V gene: TRBV4-1
D gene: .
CDR3 protein: CASSQDGTFTDTQYF
CDR3 DNA: TGCGCCAGCAGCCAAGATGGCACCTTCACAGATACGCAGTATTTT

clone size: .
J gene: TRBJ1-6
V gene: TRBV30
D gene: TRBD1
CDR3 protein: CAWDRGSSPLHF
CDR3 DNA: TGTGCCTGGGACAGGGGGAGTTCACCCCTCCACTTT

clone size: .
J gene: TRBJ2-7
V gene: TRBV14
D gene: TRBD1
CDR3 protein: CASSIRDSRYEQYF
CDR3 DNA: TGTGCCAGCAGCATCCGGGACAGCCGTTACGAGCAGTACTTC

clone size: .
J gene: TRBJ2-1
V gene: TRBV4-1
D gene: TRBD2
CDR3 protein: CASSHAIGRIKGYNEQFF
CDR3 DNA: TGCGCCAGCAGCCATGCAATCGGGAGGATTAAGGGTTACAATGAGCAGTTCTTC

clone size: .
J gene: TRBJ2-7
V gene: TRBV6-1
D gene: TRBD2
CDR3 protein: CASGIAGASVF
CDR3 DNA: TGTGCCAGCGGCATAGCGGGAGCGTCGGTCTTC

clone size: .
J gene: TRBJ2-1
V gene: TRBV9
D gene: .
CDR3 protein: CASSAQDLNSYNEQFF
CDR3 DNA: TGTGCCAGCAGCGCTCAGGACTTAAACTCCTACAATGAGCAGTTCTTC

clone size: .
J gene: TRBJ1-6
V gene: TRBV18
D gene: TRBD1
CDR3 protein: CASSLRQGAQFGSPLHF
CDR3 DNA: TGTGCCAGCTCACTTCGACAGGGGGCTCAATTTGGTTCACCCCTCCACTTT

clone size: .
J gene: TRBJ2-7
V gene: TRBV30
D gene: .
CDR3 protein: CAWHPTGSSYEQYF
CDR3 DNA: TGTGCCTGGCACCCCACAGGGAGCTCCTACGAGCAGTACTTC

clone size: .
J gene: TRBJ2-7
V gene: TRBV27
D gene: TRBD1
CDR3 protein: CASSMGQAYEQYF
CDR3 DNA: TGTGCCAGCAGCATGGGACAGGCCTACGAGCAGTACTTC

clone size: few
J gene: TRBJ1-1
V gene: TRBV27
D gene: TRBD1
CDR3 protein: CASSPGTGAATEAFF
CDR3 DNA: TGTGCCAGCAGTCCCGGGACAGGGGCGGCCACTGAAGCTTTCTTT

clone size: .
J gene: TRBJ1-5
V gene: TRBV7-9
D gene: .
CDR3 protein: CASSLDLGGSFRGNQPQHF
CDR3 DNA: TGTGCCAGCAGCTTAGATCTGGGGGGATCTTTCCGGGGCAATCAGCCCCAGCATTTT

clone size: .
J gene: TRBJ2-2
V gene: TRBV6-6
D gene: .
CDR3 protein: CASRIANTGELFF
CDR3 DNA: TGTGCCAGCAGGATAGCGAACACCGGGGAGCTGTTTTTT

clone size: once
J gene: TRBJ1-5
V gene: TRBV5-5
D gene: .
CDR3 protein: CASSLNIQGNQPQHF
CDR3 DNA: TGTGCCAGCAGCTTGAATATACAGGGTAATCAGCCCCAGCATTTT

clone size: .
J gene: TRBJ2-3
V gene: TRBV7-8
D gene: .
CDR3 protein: CASSLLRGGPDTQYF
CDR3 DNA: TGTGCCAGCAGCTTACTGAGGGGAGGTCCAGATACGCAGTATTTT

clone size: .
J gene: TRBJ2-2
V gene: TRBV11-2
D gene: TRBD2
CDR3 protein: CASSSRGSGGARTGELFF
CDR3 DNA: TGTGCCAGCAGCTCCAGAGGTAGCGGGGGGGCTAGAACCGGGGAGCTGTTTTTT

clone size: .
J gene: TRBJ1-2
V gene: TRBV4-3
D gene: .
CDR3 protein: CASSQDSRPGGTNYGYTF
CDR3 DNA: TGCGCCAGCAGCCAAGATTCCCGGCCCGGAGGTACTAACTATGGCTACACCTTC

clone size: .
J gene: TRBJ2-2
V gene: TRBV28
D gene: TRBD2
CDR3 protein: CASSLRGGTGELFF
CDR3 DNA: TGTGCCAGCAGTTTGCGCGGGGGGACCGGGGAGCTGTTTTTT

clone size: few
J gene: TRBJ1-1
V gene: TRBV7-8
D gene: TRBD1
CDR3 protein: CASSLVQGETEAFF
CDR3 DNA: TGTGCCAGCAGCTTAGTCCAGGGGGAGACTGAAGCTTTCTTT

clone size: .
J gene: TRBJ2-7
V gene: TRBV19
D gene: TRBD2
CDR3 protein: CASSIRGGGGGSYEQYF
CDR3 DNA: TGTGCCAGTAGTATAAGGGGAGGCGGCGGGGGTTCCTACGAGCAGTACTTC

clone size: .
J gene: TRBJ1-4
V gene: TRBV28
D gene: TRBD1
CDR3 protein: CASSSTGEGTNEKLFF
CDR3 DNA: TGTGCCAGCAGCAGTACAGGGGAAGGAACTAATGAAAAACTGTTTTTT

clone size: .
J gene: TRBJ2-1
V gene: TRBV27
D gene: TRBD2
CDR3 protein: CASSLRASGSPFF
CDR3 DNA: TGTGCCAGCAGTTTACGGGCTAGCGGGAGCCCGTTCTTC

clone size: once
J gene: TRBJ2-3
V gene: TRBV24-1
D gene: .
CDR3 protein: CATSEVGGTDTQYF
CDR3 DNA: TGTGCCACCAGTGAGGTCGGAGGCACAGATACGCAGTATTTT

clone size: .
J gene: TRBJ1-4
V gene: TRBV28
D gene: TRBD1
CDR3 protein: CASSFSRQGWEKLFF
CDR3 DNA: TGTGCCAGCAGTTTCTCCCGACAGGGTTGGGAAAAACTGTTTTTT

clone size: .
J gene: TRBJ2-7
V gene: TRBV11-3
D gene: .
CDR3 protein: CASSQGYTYEQYF
CDR3 DNA: TGTGCCAGCTCCCAGGGCTACACCTACGAGCAGTACTTC

clone size: .
J gene: TRBJ2-2
V gene: TRBV4-1
D gene: .
CDR3 protein: CASSRPGTNTGELFF
CDR3 DNA: TGCGCCAGCAGCCGTCCGGGAACCAACACCGGGGAGCTGTTTTTT

clone size: few
J gene: TRBJ1-4
V gene: TRBV11-2
D gene: .
CDR3 protein: CASSPQYATNEKLFF
CDR3 DNA: TGTGCCAGCAGCCCACAGTATGCAACTAATGAAAAACTGTTTTTT